This TCR beta chain was retrieved from a study of T cells after yellow fever vaccination. Study overall: Fractions low in cell number were prepared with SMART-Seq v4 Ultra Low Input.

The study's findings and limits: Post-booster repertoires contained most primary-vaccination clones again (around 96% CD4, 88% CD8). Clonotypes shared by both compartments, CD4 and CD8, made up a small share.

With 4 bases removed from V and 2 bases from J, the gap between germline ends came to 9 bases. The CDR3 runs to 13 residues. Germline CDR1 is ENHRY and CDR2 is SYGVKD. This clonotype was counted a few times. Its antigen is currently unknown. Template switching by 5'RACE produced TCR cDNA, adding a universal primer site and UMIs. From the 5' RACE reads, TCRdb called clonotypes with MiXCR, one entry per CDR3 protein. Among under 150,000 distinct CDR3 sequences, approximately 16% were seen once, and the ten largest hold roughly 47%. The TCR sequence derives from a man younger than 30 who received the YFV17D yellow fever vaccine. This specimen consisted of CD8+ T cells sorted from PBMCs, obtained 5 days after the yellow fever booster vaccination. The chain uses TRBV10-3 and TRBJ2-7; perhaps TRBD2 as D (6 bases). For the CDR3, the DNA is TGTGCCATCAGTGGGGGGGATACCTACGAGCAGTACTTC. Encoded protein: CAISGGDTYEQYF.